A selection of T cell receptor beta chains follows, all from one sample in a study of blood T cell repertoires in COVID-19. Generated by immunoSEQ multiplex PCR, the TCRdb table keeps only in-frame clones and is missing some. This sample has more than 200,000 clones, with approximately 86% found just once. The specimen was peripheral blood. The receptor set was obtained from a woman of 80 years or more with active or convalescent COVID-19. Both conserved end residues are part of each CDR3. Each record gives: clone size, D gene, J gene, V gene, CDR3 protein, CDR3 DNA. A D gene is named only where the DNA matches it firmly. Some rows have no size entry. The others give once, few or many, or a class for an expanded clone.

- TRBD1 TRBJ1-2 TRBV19 CASSDTGGGYGYTF TGTGCCAGTAGCGACACAGGGGGCGGGTATGGCTACACCTTC
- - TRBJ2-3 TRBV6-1 CASSEPASAYF TGTGCCAGCAGTGAGCCGGCTAGCGCGTATTTT
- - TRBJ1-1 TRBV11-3 CASSLVGGARTEAFF TGTGCCAGCAGCTTAGTGGGGGGGGCTAGGACTGAAGCTTTCTTT
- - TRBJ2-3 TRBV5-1 CASSSPGLSGDTQYF TGCGCCAGCAGCTCGCCGGGGTTAAGCGGAGATACGCAGTATTTT
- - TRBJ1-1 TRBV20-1 CSARRIEKAFF TGCAGTGCTAGAAGAATAGAGAAAGCTTTCTTT
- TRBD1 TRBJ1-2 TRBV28 CASRQGDGGYTF TGTGCCAGCCGACAGGGGGATGGAGGCTACACCTTC
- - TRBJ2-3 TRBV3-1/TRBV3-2 CASSPSFAADTQYF TGTGCCAGCAGCCCGTCATTTGCGGCAGATACGCAGTATTTT
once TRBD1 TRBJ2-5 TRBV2 CASCRDRQQETQYF TGTGCCAGCTGCCGGGACAGACAACAAGAGACCCAGTACTTC
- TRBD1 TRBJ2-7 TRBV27 CASRTGTGSSYEQYF TGTGCCAGCAGGACAGGGACAGGGAGCTCCTACGAGCAGTACTTC
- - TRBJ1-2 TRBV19 CASSTSSGYGYTF TGTGCCAGTAGCACATCGAGCGGCTATGGCTACACCTTC
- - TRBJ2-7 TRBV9 CASSVGPSPMTYEQYF TGTGCCAGCAGCGTAGGTCCGTCCCCTATGACCTACGAGCAGTACTTC
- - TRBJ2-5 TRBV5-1 CASSLGQRAGQETQYF TGCGCCAGCAGCTTGGGCCAAAGGGCGGGTCAAGAGACCCAGTACTTC
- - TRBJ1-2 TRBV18 CASSPPGGGANYGYTF TGTGCCAGCTCACCACCCGGTGGCGGAGCTAACTATGGCTACACCTTC
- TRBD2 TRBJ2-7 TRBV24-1 CAPPRGGGEQYF TGTGCCCCTCCCCGGGGGGGAGGCGAGCAGTACTTC
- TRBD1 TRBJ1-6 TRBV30 CAWTGQGGSPLHF TGTGCCTGGACTGGACAGGGAGGTTCACCCCTCCACTTT
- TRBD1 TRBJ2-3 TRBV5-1 CASSTGQTSDTQYF TGCGCCAGCAGCACGGGACAGACCTCTGATACGCAGTATTTT
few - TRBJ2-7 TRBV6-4 CASSVLWGDDEQYF TGTGCCAGCAGTGTCCTTTGGGGGGACGACGAGCAGTACTTC
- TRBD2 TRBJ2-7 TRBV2 CASYRGGPYEQYF TGTGCCTCGTACCGGGGGGGACCCTACGAGCAGTACTTC
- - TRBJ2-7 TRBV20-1 CSASETPPYEQYF TGCAGTGCTAGTGAGACACCACCCTACGAGCAGTACTTC
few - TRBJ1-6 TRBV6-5 CASSFTGTNSPLHF TGTGCCAGCAGTTTTACAGGGACGAATTCACCCCTCCACTTT
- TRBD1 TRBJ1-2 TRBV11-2 CASSLGAGQGYGYTF TGTGCCAGCAGTCTTGGTGCGGGACAGGGATATGGCTACACCTTC